These 14 T cell receptor beta chains originate from one sample sequenced in a study of shared clonotypes between healthy human individuals. Generated by immunoSEQ multiplex PCR, the TCRdb table keeps only in-frame clones and is missing some. The top ten hold approximately 12% of the sample, which has 450,000 to 500,000 clones, around 80% seen once. The sequencing input was PBMCs. These receptors came from a woman between 40 and 55 years old in good health. Some clones in this sample may be carry-over from other donors' samples.

The rearrangement links TRBV18 to TRBJ2-3; 7 nucleotides match TRBD1. This CDR3 is 16 amino acids long. Germline V gene lookup returns CDR1 KGHSH and CDR2 LQKENI. J gave up 5 bases and V 1 base, and 9 bases lay outside the gene matches. The CDR3 here is CASSPLNEGAGDTQYF. The CDR3 DNA sequence: TGTGCCAGCTCACCACTCAACGAGGGGGCCGGAGATACGCAGTATTTT.

The rearrangement joins TRBV28 to TRBJ2-3, with TRBD1 matching 12 bases. Trimming removed 7 bases from V and 6 bases from J; junction bases left unmatched: 11. The germline CDR1 and CDR2 sequences are MDHEN and SYDVKM. The CDR3 length is 16 residues. The CDR3 DNA reads as TGTGCCAGCACGATGCTGGGGACAGGGGGCATGGATACGCAGTATTTT. It yields the protein CASTMLGTGGMDTQYF.

The chain couples TRBV4-3 to TRBJ2-3; TRBD2 matches 10 bases. The CDR3 contains 15 residues. Germline V lookup: CDR1 LGHNA, CDR2 YSLEER. V was clipped by 2 bases and J by 3 bases; unmatched bases: 2. CDR3 residues: CASSQKLAGTDTQYF. CDR3 DNA sequence: TGCGCCAGCAGCCAAAAACTAGCGGGGACAGATACGCAGTATTTT.

J is TRBJ1-2 and V is TRBV18; D might be TRBD1 (6 bases). CDR1 is KGHSH, CDR2 LQKENI, per germline. V was cut by 3 bases and J by 4 bases, with 12 bases left in between. The CDR3 length is 14 residues. CDR3 residues: CASSPLTGFYGYTF. Written as DNA, the CDR3 is TGTGCCAGCTCACCCCTGACAGGCTTCTATGGCTACACCTTC.

The chain is built from TRBV30 and TRBJ1-5; 7 bases align to TRBD1. Germline loops: CDR1 GTSNPN, CDR2 SVGIG (reference sequence). There are 15 residues in the CDR3. Losses at the gene ends were 3 bases for V and 2 bases for J; bases not matched to a gene: 7. The CDR3, as DNA: TGTGCCTGGAGCCTTCGGACAGGAGGCAATCAGCCCCAGCATTTT. Encoded protein: CAWSLRTGGNQPQHF.

Comments on this clone: Other nucleotide sequences in the sample specify the same CDR3. The V and J genes are TRBV29-1 and TRBJ2-7; 7 nucleotides agree with TRBD2. CDR1 and CDR2 from the germline V gene are SQVTM and ANQGSEA. This CDR3 spans 12 amino acids. J gave up 0 bases and V 5 bases, and 1 base lay outside the gene matches. The CDR3 is CSVSGGSYEQYF. The CDR3 nucleotides are TGCAGCGTTTCGGGGGGCTCCTACGAGCAGTACTTC.

This chain connects TRBV5-8 to TRBJ2-7; D is perhaps TRBD1 (6 bases). Germline assignment: CDR1 SGHTS and CDR2 YDEGEE. The CDR3 has 13 amino acids. Trimming took off 0 bases at V and 7 bases at J, with 11 bases between the two ends. The CDR3 DNA reads TGTGCCAGCAGCTTGGAAACAGGGTTTGAGCAGTACTTC. This sequence encodes CASSLETGFEQYF.

The V and J genes are TRBV10-3 and TRBJ2-7, with 9 bases that match TRBD1. The J segment lost 2 bases and the V segment lost 7 bases, leaving 6 bases of the junction unmatched. CDR1 ENHRY and CDR2 SYGVKD come from the germline V gene. There are 14 residues in the CDR3. The DNA of the CDR3 is TGTGCCATCACCTCGGACAGGGGCACCTACGAGCAGTACTTC. Translated: CAITSDRGTYEQYF.

V usage is TRBV30 and J usage is TRBJ2-1; 8 bases match TRBD2. The germline gives CDR1 GTSNPN, CDR2 SVGIG (reference sequence). CDR3 length equals 15 residues. V trimming: 6 bases; J trimming: 6 bases; junction bases outside the gene matches: 13. This chain's CDR3 is CACPFRAGDLNEQFF. The CDR3, as DNA: TGTGCCTGCCCCTTCCGAGCGGGAGATCTCAATGAGCAGTTCTTC.

V is TRBV7-2 and J is TRBJ1-1, with 9 bases lining up with TRBD1. V shed 5 bases and J 1 base; nucleotides not matched to a gene: 2. This CDR3 has 14 amino acids. The germline V gene has CDR1 SGHTA and CDR2 FQGNSA. In DNA, the CDR3 is TGTGCCAGCAGCAAGGGACAGGGGAACACTGAAGCTTTCTTT. Its translation: CASSKGQGNTEAFF.

This clone was seen a handful of times. J is TRBJ2-1 and V is TRBV28, with 14 bases matching TRBD2. From germline, CDR1 is MDHEN and CDR2 SYDVKM. The CDR3 consists of 15 residues. The V gene end was trimmed by 6 bases and the J gene end by 7 bases; junction bases not matched to a gene: 5. The CDR3 nucleotides read TGTGCCAGCAGGAGACTAGCGGGAGGGCTAAATGAGCAGTTCTTC. This encodes CASRRLAGGLNEQFF.

This chain joins TRBV4-2 and TRBJ2-7; unclear D gene. Trimming stripped 3 bases from V and 1 base from J, with 16 bases between. This CDR3 spans 16 amino acids. Germline CDR1 and CDR2: LGHNA and YNFKEQ. CDR3 sequence: CASSHSSELRSYEQYF. CDR3 nucleotides: TGTGCCAGCAGCCATTCAAGCGAGCTTAGGTCCTACGAGCAGTACTTC.

The V gene is TRBV27, the J gene TRBJ2-3; the match to TRBD2 covers 15 bases. Germline CDR1 is MNHEY and CDR2 is SMNVEV (reference sequence). CDR3 length equals 16 residues. V shed 5 bases and J 4 bases; nucleotides not matched to a gene: 4. The CDR3 spells CASSDGLAGGSDTQYF. In DNA form, the CDR3 reads TGTGCCAGCAGTGACGGACTAGCGGGAGGGTCAGATACGCAGTATTTT.

This rearrangement joins TRBV7-8 to TRBJ2-3, with D perhaps being TRBD1 or TRBD2 (5 bases each). Trimming stripped 4 bases from V and 0 bases from J, with 17 bases between. In germline, CDR1 is SGHVS, CDR2 FQNEAQ. The CDR3 covers 17 residues. The CDR3 loop reads CASSYVRWGLSTDTQYF. CDR3 sequence (DNA): TGTGCCAGCAGCTACGTGAGGTGGGGGTTGAGCACAGATACGCAGTATTTT.